This T cell receptor beta chain was identified in a study of blood T cells in healthy people across ages. Overall study findings and caveats: Age advanced and TCR beta diversity per million T cells fell, roughly linearly. One million T cells yielded diversity estimates that were considered underestimates.

For the second PCR, which ran for about 7 to 12 cycles, a sample-barcoded 5' primer and a J-beta primer mix were used. TCRdb re-called the 5' RACE reads through MiXCR, storing one row per CDR3 protein. The sample has approximately 850,000 distinct CDR3 sequences, about three fifths seen once. This clonotype was seen more than once but under ten times. Its antigen is unidentified. Researchers isolated at least 7 million PBMCs per sample. The CDR3 covers 12 residues. Germline V gives CDR1 SQVTM, CDR2 ANQGSEA. V lost 5 bases and J 6 bases, leaving 10 bases between the germline ends. The sequence derives from a man aged 25-45 years in good health. Sequencing used blood. This chain joins TRBV29-1 and TRBJ2-2; D unclear. CDR3 loop: CSVNAPSGELFF. DNA of the CDR3: TGCAGCGTTAATGCACCGTCCGGGGAGCTGTTTTTT.